This passage covers 20 T cell receptor beta chains from one sample sequenced in a study of graft-versus-host responses after intestinal transplantation. These TCRs' antigens remain unknown. Only in-frame clones appear in the TCRdb table, and some are missing; sequencing was by immunoSEQ multiplex PCR. The sample lists approximately 85,000 clones; roughly 90% were seen once. The sequenced sample was unstimulated CD8+ T cells sorted from spleen or lymph node cells, obtained before transplant. All receptors come from a human donor who was the organ donor for an intestinal transplant.

The V and J genes are TRBV11-3 and TRBJ2-7; D gene unclear. Trimming shortened V by 7 bases and J by 0 bases, and 10 bases separated the two germline ends. Germline-derived CDR1 and CDR2 are SGHNT and YENEEA. CDR3 size: 13 residues. CDR3 nucleotides: TGTGCCAGCACCCCCAAGCGCTCCTACGAGCAGTACTTC. It codes for CASTPKRSYEQYF. The full variable domain, its missing parts supplied by reference TRBV11-3 and TRBJ2-7, is EAGVVQSPRYKIIEKKQPVAFWCNPISGHNTLYWYLQNLGQGPELLIRYENEEAVDDSQLPKDRFSAERLKGVDSTLKIQPAELGDSAVYLCASTPKRSYEQYFGPGTRLTVT.

The rearrangement uses TRBV7-9 and TRBJ2-1, with D perhaps matching TRBD2 (6 bases). This CDR3 spans 15 amino acids. From germline, CDR1 is SEHNR and CDR2 FQNEAQ (reference sequence). Trimming stripped 5 bases from V and 7 bases from J, with 18 bases between. The CDR3: CASSAPVRGSNEQFF. Written as DNA, the CDR3 is TGTGCCAGCAGCGCCCCCGTGCGGGGCTCGAATGAGCAGTTCTTC.

This clone was recorded once. An end of the junction does not agree with germline; a read error may underlie this. Other DNA sequences in the same sample also yield this CDR3. V is TRBV27 and J is TRBJ2-7; TRBD1 might be the D (6 bases). The CDR3 length is 14 residues. The V gene's germline CDR1 is MNHEY and CDR2 SMNVEV (reference sequence). CDR3 loop: CASSLYTGPYEQYF. DNA for the CDR3: TGCGCCAGCAGTTTATATACAGGGCCTTACGAGCAGTACTTC.

The chain joins TRBV2 to TRBJ2-7, with TRBD1 matching 11 bases. V was clipped by 10 bases and J by 4 bases; unmatched bases: 6. The CDR3 length is 13 residues. Germline CDR1 and CDR2: SNHLY and FYNNEI. The CDR3 region is CAIRDRGVYEQYF. The CDR3 DNA reads as TGTGCCATTAGGGACAGGGGGGTTTACGAGCAGTACTTC.

The V call is TRBV19, the J call TRBJ2-7, with 10 bases that match TRBD2. The CDR3 has 15 amino acids. Germline CDR1 and CDR2: LNHDA and SQIVND (reference sequence). With 6 bases clipped from V and 6 bases from J, the junction kept 11 bases outside the gene matches. CDR3 coding DNA: TGTGCCAGTAGCCCTAGCGGGGGCCCCTATGGCGAGCAGTACTTC. Translation gives CASSPSGGPYGEQYF.

This clone was recorded once. DNA for the CDR3: TGCGCCAGCAGCCTAACAGGGGTCACTCAGCCCCAGCATTTT. Protein product: CASSLTGVTQPQHF. The J gene is TRBJ1-5, the V gene TRBV4-1; TRBD1 aligns across 7 bases. There are 14 residues in the CDR3. With 4 bases clipped from V and 6 bases from J, the junction kept 6 bases outside the gene matches. Per germline, CDR1 MGHRA and CDR2 YSYEKL.

The chain combines TRBV6-5 with TRBJ2-1; D is unclear. This CDR3 spans 12 amino acids. Trimming removed 0 bases from V and 6 bases from J, with 3 bases in between. Germline values: CDR1 MNHEY, CDR2 SVGAGI. The chain's CDR3 is CASSYSSNEQFF. The CDR3 nucleotides are TGTGCCAGCAGTTACTCGAGCAATGAGCAGTTCTTC.

This clone has a handful of counts. This chain uses TRBV13 with TRBJ1-4, with D uncertain. CDR1 PRHDT and CDR2 FYEKMQ come from the germline V gene (reference sequence). The CDR3 spans 12 residues. Between the trimmed V and J ends, which lost 3 bases and 4 bases, there was a span of 3 bases. The CDR3 coding sequence is TGTGCCAGCAGCTTCCTTAATGAAAAACTGTTTTTT. It specifies CASSFLNEKLFF.

This clone came up once. This chain links TRBV27 with TRBJ1-1; 7 bases map to TRBD1. After removal of 6 bases from V and 2 bases from J, the junction contained 3 bases not matched to a gene. The CDR3 length is 13 residues. CDR1 is MNHEY, CDR2 SMNVEV, per germline (reference sequence). CDR3 bases: TGTGCCAGCAGCGACAGGGCTAACACTGAAGCTTTCTTT. Its protein product is CASSDRANTEAFF.

The chain uses TRBV5-1 and TRBJ2-3; TRBD2 aligns across 14 bases. This CDR3 has 21 residues. Germline trimming cut 3 bases from V and 0 bases from J; bases unmatched to any gene: 15. The germline gives CDR1 SGHRS, CDR2 YFSETQ. DNA for the CDR3: TGCGCCAGCAGCTATAAGGGGGGACTAGCGGGAGTTCCCACCAGCACAGATACGCAGTATTTT. As protein: CASSYKGGLAGVPTSTDTQYF.

The rearrangement uses TRBV5-1 and TRBJ2-7, with D maybe TRBD1 (6 bases). Germline V gene lookup returns CDR1 SGHRS and CDR2 YFSETQ. V shed 4 bases and J shed 5 bases, with 13 bases lying between them. This CDR3 comprises 13 residues. CDR3 DNA: TGCGCCAGCAGCGAAGACAGGCGCAACGAGCAGTACTTC. Its translation is CASSEDRRNEQYF. The full variable domain, completed using reference TRBV5-1 and TRBJ2-7, is KAGVTQTPRYLIKTRGQQVTLSCSPISGHRSVSWYQQTPGQGLQFLFEYFSETQRNKGNFPGRFSGRQFSNSRSEMNVSTLELGDSALYLCASSEDRRNEQYFGPGTRLTVT.

The count of this clone is one. J is TRBJ1-5 and V is TRBV6-5; D not certain. This CDR3 region has 15 residues. In germline, CDR1 is MNHEY, CDR2 SVGAGI. V lost 0 bases to trimming and J lost 0 bases, with 6 bases between them. In nucleotides, the CDR3 is TGTGCCAGCAGTTACTCTGGGGATAGCAATCAGCCCCAGCATTTT. Encoded protein: CASSYSGDSNQPQHF.

This chain links TRBV7-3 with TRBJ1-3; 7 bases are a match to TRBD1. With 5 bases clipped from V and 8 bases from J, the junction kept 6 bases outside the gene matches. In germline, CDR1 is SGHTA, CDR2 FQGTGA. The CDR3 has 13 amino acids. CDR3 region: CASSPYRGDTIYF. The CDR3 nucleotides are TGTGCCAGCAGCCCATACAGGGGAGACACCATATATTTT.

V gene TRBV19 combines with J gene TRBJ2-3; D is perhaps TRBD1 or TRBD2 (5 bases each). Germline V gene sequence: CDR1 LNHDA, CDR2 SQIVND (reference sequence). This CDR3 has 16 residues. V dropped 4 bases and J dropped 2 bases, with 16 bases sitting between them. DNA of the CDR3: TGTGCCAGTAGTACCAGGGTCCGGGGTATCACAGATACGCAGTATTTT. Encoded protein: CASSTRVRGITDTQYF. Filled out from reference TRBV19 and TRBJ2-3, the complete variable domain reads DGGITQSPKYLFRKEGQNVTLSCEQNLNHDAMYWYRQDPGQGLRLIYYSQIVNDFQKGDIAEGYSVSREKKESFPLTVTSAQKNPTAFYLCASSTRVRGITDTQYFGPGTRLTVL.

The chain has TRBV28 and TRBJ1-5; D is perhaps TRBD1 (5 bases). The germline V gene has CDR1 MDHEN and CDR2 SYDVKM. The CDR3 runs to 13 residues. The V end lost 9 bases, the J end lost 0 bases, and 9 bases lay between the germline ends. This CDR3 reads CARQVFSNQPQHF. CDR3 in DNA: TGTGCCAGACAGGTATTTAGCAATCAGCCCCAGCATTTT.

The chain is built from TRBV16 and TRBJ2-1; no firm D call. The CDR3 runs 11 residues. In germline, CDR1 is KGHSY, CDR2 FQNENV. V gave up 0 bases and J gave up 10 bases, with 4 bases separating them. CDR3: CASSQSWEQFF. CDR3 DNA: TGTGCCAGCAGCCAATCGTGGGAGCAGTTCTTC.

The chain employs TRBV29-1 and TRBJ1-1; D remains unclear. In germline, CDR1 is SQVTM, CDR2 ANQGSEA. V was cut by 5 bases and J by 3 bases, with 10 bases left in between. The CDR3 is 12 amino acids. The CDR3 loop is CSVLTSDTEAFF. CDR3 in DNA: TGCAGCGTTTTAACATCGGACACTGAAGCTTTCTTT.

V and J are TRBV6-5 and TRBJ2-7; D gene uncertain. This CDR3 contains 12 residues. The germline V gene has CDR1 MNHEY and CDR2 SVGAGI. Trimming stripped 0 bases from V and 2 bases from J, with 2 bases between. CDR3 in DNA: TGTGCCAGCAGTTACTCACCCTACGAGCAGTACTTC. This translates into CASSYSPYEQYF.

CDR3 DNA: TGCGCCAGCAGTGGCTATAACGGGGCTCTCGATTCACCCCTCCACTTT. Its protein product is CASSGYNGALDSPLHF. The chain employs TRBV10-1 and TRBJ1-6, with D possibly TRBD1 on 5 matching bases. Looked up from germline, CDR1 is WNHNN and CDR2 is SYGVQD (reference sequence). This CDR3 is 16 amino acids long. The V gene lost 4 bases and the J gene lost 8 bases, with 18 bases spanning the gap.

The J gene is TRBJ2-5, the V gene TRBV5-6; D perhaps matches TRBD1 (6 bases). The J call is in doubt because the DNA end fits TRBJ2-7 better. This CDR3 is 16 amino acids long. Germline loops: CDR1 SGHDT, CDR2 YYEEEE. CDR3: CASSSRQGYLTYEQYF. DNA of the CDR3: TGTGCCAGCAGCTCACGGCAGGGGTACCTCACCTACGAGCAGTACTTC.